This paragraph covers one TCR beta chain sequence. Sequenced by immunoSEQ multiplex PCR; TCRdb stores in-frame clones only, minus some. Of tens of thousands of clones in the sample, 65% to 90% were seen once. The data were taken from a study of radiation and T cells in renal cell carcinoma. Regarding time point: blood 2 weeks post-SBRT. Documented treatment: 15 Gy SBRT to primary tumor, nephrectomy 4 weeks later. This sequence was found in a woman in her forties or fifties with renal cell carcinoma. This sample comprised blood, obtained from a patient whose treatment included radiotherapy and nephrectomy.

CDR3 in DNA: TGTGCCAGCAGCCTCATTTTGGCGACAGGGAATTCCTACGAGCAGTACTTC. It encodes CASSLILATGNSYEQYF. V and J are TRBV7-3 and TRBJ2-7, with 7 nucleotides matching TRBD1. V was pared by 5 bases and J by 1 base, with 14 bases of the junction left unmatched. Germline CDR1 SGHTA, CDR2 FQGTGA. CDR3 size: 17 residues.